These T cell receptor beta chains were read from a single sample in a study of T cell responses to AZD1222 COVID-19 vaccine. Profiling relied on immunoSEQ multiplex PCR, and the TCRdb table lists in-frame clones only, not all of them. The sample records about 160,000 clones, 80% to 90% being singletons. Sequenced material: peripheral blood, taken on day 0 of AZD1222 vaccination. These receptor sequences come from an adult in good health. CDR3s include the opening cysteine and the closing phenylalanine or tryptophan. A D gene is named only where the DNA matches it firmly. The listing skips clone size in some rows; elsewhere it reads once, few, many or a size class.

d_gene	v_gene	j_gene	abundance	CDR3aa	CDR3nt
NA	TRBV27	TRBJ2-7	NA	CASSLIQGTGNEQYF	TGTGCCAGCAGTTTGATCCAGGGCACAGGAAACGAGCAGTACTTC
NA	TRBV7-2	TRBJ2-1	NA	CASSLGGKSEQFF	TGTGCCAGCAGCTTAGGGGGGAAGTCTGAGCAGTTCTTC
NA	TRBV27	TRBJ1-6	NA	CATGGQPYNSPLHF	TGTGCCACCGGGGGGCAGCCCTATAATTCACCCCTCCACTTT
TRBD1	TRBV13	TRBJ1-2	once	CASRVTGGSYGYTF	TGTGCCAGCAGGGTTACAGGGGGTAGCTATGGCTACACCTTC
NA	TRBV27	TRBJ1-2	NA	CASSLWGESAGRYGYTF	TGTGCCAGCAGTTTATGGGGAGAGAGTGCCGGCCGCTATGGCTACACCTTC
TRBD2	TRBV7-9	TRBJ2-1	NA	CASVLAGDYNEQFF	TGTGCAAGCGTACTAGCGGGAGACTACAATGAGCAGTTCTTC
TRBD2	TRBV2	TRBJ2-7	NA	CASRTSGSYEQYF	TGTGCCAGCAGGACTAGCGGGAGTTACGAGCAGTACTTC
NA	TRBV18	TRBJ2-7	NA	CASSPGGASYEQYF	TGTGCCAGCTCACCAGGGGGTGCCTCCTACGAGCAGTACTTC
NA	TRBV29-1	TRBJ1-4	NA	CSVGPRGVDEKLFF	TGCAGCGTCGGCCCCAGGGGCGTGGATGAAAAACTGTTTTTT
NA	TRBV28	TRBJ1-1	NA	CASGFSGVHDTEAFF	TGTGCCAGCGGATTCTCGGGTGTTCACGACACTGAAGCTTTCTTT
TRBD1	TRBV10-3	TRBJ2-1	NA	CAISPGQAYNEQFF	TGTGCCATCAGTCCGGGACAGGCCTACAATGAGCAGTTCTTC
NA	TRBV11-2	TRBJ2-7	NA	CASSLDRGPYYEQYF	TGTGCCAGCAGCTTAGACCGTGGACCTTACTACGAGCAGTACTTC
NA	TRBV20-1	TRBJ1-1	NA	CSASEGPSEAFF	TGCAGTGCTAGTGAGGGACCCTCTGAAGCTTTCTTT
NA	TRBV10-2	TRBJ1-4	NA	CASSVTGVPDEKLFF	TGCGCCAGCAGCGTGACCGGGGTTCCGGATGAAAAACTGTTTTTT
TRBD1	TRBV29-1	TRBJ1-1	NA	CSVSRGLGGGIAFF	TGCAGCGTTTCTCGTGGGTTGGGAGGGGGCATAGCTTTCTTT
TRBD2	TRBV11-2	TRBJ2-5	once	CASSLTSGAETQYF	TGTGCCAGCAGCTTAACTAGCGGGGCCGAGACCCAGTACTTC
NA	TRBV25-1	TRBJ2-4	NA	CASSRQATSNIQYF	TGTGCCAGCAGTCGGCAGGCCACTTCTAACATTCAGTACTTC
NA	TRBV6-5	TRBJ1-2	NA	CASSYLGGVPYGYTF	TGTGCCAGCAGTTACTTGGGGGGCGTCCCATATGGCTACACCTTC
NA	TRBV9	TRBJ1-1	NA	CASSVGRNTEAFF	TGTGCCAGCAGCGTAGGAAGGAACACTGAAGCTTTCTTT
NA	TRBV20-1	TRBJ1-5	few	CSASGQYSNQPQHF	TGCAGTGCTAGTGGCCAGTATAGCAATCAGCCCCAGCATTTT
NA	TRBV5-1	TRBJ2-3	NA	CASSLGGPGTDTQYF	TGCGCCAGCAGCTTAGGGGGGCCTGGCACAGATACGCAGTATTTT
TRBD1	TRBV7-2	TRBJ1-5	NA	CASSSRTGGKQPQHF	TGTGCCAGCAGCTCACGGACAGGAGGGAAACAGCCCCAGCATTTT
NA	TRBV11-2	TRBJ2-2	once	CASSLRNTGELFF	TGTGCCAGCAGCTTACGGAACACCGGGGAGCTGTTTTTT
NA	TRBV14	TRBJ2-3	NA	CASSLTGRRDTQYF	TGTGCCAGCAGCTTAACAGGCAGACGAGATACGCAGTATTTT
NA	TRBV28	TRBJ2-7	NA	CASSQLLGGEQYF	TGTGCCAGCAGTCAACTCCTGGGTGGCGAGCAGTACTTC
NA	TRBV18	TRBJ1-2	once	CASSLPGPLRPF	TGTGCCAGCTCACTACCGGGGCCCCTTAGGCCGTTC
TRBD1	TRBV3-1/TRBV3-2	TRBJ1-1	NA	CASSLRGGETEAFF	TGTGCCAGCAGCCTCAGGGGGGGCGAGACTGAAGCTTTCTTT
TRBD2	TRBV7-6	TRBJ2-5	NA	CASSLPHGRATVIFQETQYF	TGTGCCAGCAGCTTACCGCACGGGAGGGCCACGGTGATATTCCAAGAGACCCAGTACTTC
TRBD1	TRBV18	TRBJ1-1	NA	CASSPRIRTGGANTEAFF	TGTGCCAGCTCACCACGTATTAGAACAGGGGGCGCGAACACTGAAGCTTTCTTT
TRBD1	TRBV20-1	TRBJ2-7	NA	CSASPGGYEQYF	TGCAGTGCTAGTCCAGGGGGCTACGAGCAGTACTTC
NA	TRBV19	TRBJ1-2	NA	CASSMGYGYTF	TGTGCCAGTAGTATGGGGTATGGCTACACCTTC
NA	TRBV10-2	TRBJ2-7	NA	CASGQPGAGGQYF	TGCGCCAGCGGACAACCGGGAGCGGGCGGGCAGTACTTC
NA	TRBV11-2	TRBJ1-1	NA	CASSPRGRGETEAFF	TGTGCCAGCAGCCCCAGGGGCAGGGGAGAGACTGAAGCTTTCTTT
NA	TRBV18	TRBJ1-6	NA	CASSRDLNSPLHF	TGTGCCAGCTCACGAGACCTAAATTCACCCCTCCACTTT
NA	TRBV4-3	TRBJ1-1	NA	CASSQDLVSPGAFF	TGCGCCAGCAGCCAAGATTTGGTAAGCCCTGGGGCTTTCTTT
TRBD2	TRBV4-3	TRBJ2-3	NA	CASSQEVGRASDTQYF	TGCGCCAGCAGCCAAGAGGTCGGGAGGGCTTCAGATACGCAGTATTTT
NA	TRBV29-1	TRBJ2-1	NA	CSVDGSSYNEQFF	TGCAGCGTTGACGGGAGCTCCTACAATGAGCAGTTCTTC
NA	TRBV28	TRBJ1-2	NA	CASSLRSVSRGYTF	TGTGCCAGCAGTTTGAGGTCCGTCTCGCGTGGCTACACCTTC
TRBD2	TRBV2	TRBJ2-1	few	CASREASGYSYNEQFF	TGTGCCAGCAGGGAGGCTAGCGGCTACTCCTACAATGAGCAGTTCTTC
TRBD2	TRBV7-3	TRBJ2-5	NA	CASSITGGQETQYF	TGTGCCAGCAGCATTACGGGGGGTCAAGAGACCCAGTACTTC
NA	TRBV27	TRBJ1-1	NA	CASSVGDHPNEEAFF	TGTGCCAGCAGTGTAGGGGACCACCCGAACGAGGAAGCTTTCTTT
TRBD1	TRBV3-1/TRBV3-2	TRBJ2-3	NA	CASSLDRVSTDTQYF	TGTGCCAGCAGCCTGGACAGGGTCAGCACAGATACGCAGTATTTT
TRBD2	TRBV28	TRBJ2-7	NA	CASSNGLAGSSYEQYF	TGTGCCAGCAGTAACGGACTAGCTGGTTCCTCCTACGAGCAGTACTTC